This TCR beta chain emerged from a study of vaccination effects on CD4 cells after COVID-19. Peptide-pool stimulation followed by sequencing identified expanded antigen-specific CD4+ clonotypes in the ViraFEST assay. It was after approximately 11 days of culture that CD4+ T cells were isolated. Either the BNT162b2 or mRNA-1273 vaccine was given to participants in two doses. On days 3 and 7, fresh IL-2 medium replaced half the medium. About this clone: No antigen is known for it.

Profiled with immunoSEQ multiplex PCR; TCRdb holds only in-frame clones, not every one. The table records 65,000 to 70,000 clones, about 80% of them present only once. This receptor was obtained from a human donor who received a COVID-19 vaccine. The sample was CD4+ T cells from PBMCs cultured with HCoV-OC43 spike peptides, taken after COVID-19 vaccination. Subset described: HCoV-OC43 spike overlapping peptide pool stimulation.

DNA of the CDR3: TGTGCCAGCAGTTCTCGGAAAGGGGGCCCCAATCAGCCCCAGCATTTT. As protein: CASSSRKGGPNQPQHF. The V and J genes are TRBV6-2 or TRBV6-3 and TRBJ1-5, with 7 positions matching TRBD1. This CDR3 has 16 residues. Germline trimming cut 4 bases from V and 3 bases from J; bases unmatched to any gene: 9. Germline CDR1 and CDR2: MNHEY and SVGEGT.